A few counts support the clone carrying this T cell receptor (beta chain). The antigen is unknown. This sample stems from a study of response to subunit inactivated influenza vaccine. The ends were cut back, 0 bases at V and 6 bases at J, with 12 bases in the middle. The V gene's germline CDR1 is SGHRS and CDR2 YFSETQ. The CDR3 length is 15 residues. One entry per CDR3 protein results from TCRdb running MiXCR on the RT-PCR reads. This table holds a few hundred thousand distinct CDR3 sequences, 20% to 25% found once. Points from the study as a whole: With each seasonal influenza vaccination, the authors suggested, few new T cells are recruited.

V and J are TRBV5-1 and TRBJ1-4; D gene ambiguous. The receptor comes from a man aged 45-69 years who received an inactivated influenza vaccine. The starting material was PBMCs from blood, obtained about 19 months after vaccination. CDR3 residues: CASSLGGRRDEKLFF. DNA for the CDR3: TGCGCCAGCAGCTTGGGAGGGAGGAGAGATGAAAAACTGTTTTTT. The whole variable domain, remainder taken from reference TRBV5-1 and TRBJ1-4, is KAGVTQTPRYLIKTRGQQVTLSCSPISGHRSVSWYQQTPGQGLQFLFEYFSETQRNKGNFPGRFSGRQFSNSRSEMNVSTLELGDSALYLCASSLGGRRDEKLFFGSGTQLSVL.